Presented here are 4 T cell receptor beta chains from one specimen sequenced in a study of T cells in Graves' hyperthyroidism and ophthalmopathy. TCR beta CDR3 region amplification was performed from RNA transcripts. Using the HTBI primer set, a first-round RT-PCR was run on the TCR CDR3. From the multiplex PCR reads, TCRdb called clonotypes with MiXCR, one entry per CDR3 protein. The repertoire holds approximately 430,000 distinct CDR3 sequences, with 14% to 15% as singletons. The specimen was blood. The source is a man aged 18-30 years with Graves' ophthalmopathy.

This clonotype was seen ten or more times. This chain connects TRBV9 to TRBJ2-1; no firm D call. The CDR3 length is 16 residues. The germline V and J ends were trimmed by 4 bases and 0 bases, with 14 bases remaining between them. Germline V CDR1 and CDR2: SGDLS, YYNGEE. CDR3 region: CASSPSPLSSYNEQFF. Here the CDR3 DNA reads TGTGCCAGCAGCCCCAGTCCCCTGAGCTCCTACAATGAGCAGTTCTTC.

This clonotype was observed many times. V usage is TRBV20-1 and J usage is TRBJ1-1; no clear D gene. CDR3 length equals 15 residues. Trimming shortened V by 3 bases and J by 0 bases, and 14 bases separated the two germline ends. The germline gives CDR1 DFQATT, CDR2 SNEGSKA (reference sequence). The CDR3 region is CSARRLDGVNTEAFF. CDR3 DNA sequence: TGCAGTGCTAGGCGGCTGGACGGAGTGAACACTGAAGCTTTCTTT.

A few counts support this clonotype. The chain links TRBV7-6 to TRBJ2-7; D is perhaps TRBD2 (5 bases). Deletions cut 8 bases from V and 0 bases from J, with 11 bases between. Germline assignment: CDR1 SGHVS and CDR2 FNYEAQ. This CDR3 is built from 13 residues. This CDR3 reads CASGYGSSYEQYF. The CDR3 nucleotides read TGTGCCAGCGGCTATGGGAGCTCCTACGAGCAGTACTTC.

Many counts were recorded for this clonotype. The chain is built from TRBV3-1 and TRBJ2-1, with 11 bases matching TRBD2. Germline V CDR1 and CDR2: LGHDT, YNNKEL (reference sequence). V dropped 3 bases and J dropped 7; count of bases not matched to a gene: 5. The CDR3 is 15 amino acids. CDR3 loop: CASSQVLAGVNEQFF. In DNA form, the CDR3 reads TGTGCCAGCAGCCAGGTACTAGCGGGAGTGAATGAGCAGTTCTTC.